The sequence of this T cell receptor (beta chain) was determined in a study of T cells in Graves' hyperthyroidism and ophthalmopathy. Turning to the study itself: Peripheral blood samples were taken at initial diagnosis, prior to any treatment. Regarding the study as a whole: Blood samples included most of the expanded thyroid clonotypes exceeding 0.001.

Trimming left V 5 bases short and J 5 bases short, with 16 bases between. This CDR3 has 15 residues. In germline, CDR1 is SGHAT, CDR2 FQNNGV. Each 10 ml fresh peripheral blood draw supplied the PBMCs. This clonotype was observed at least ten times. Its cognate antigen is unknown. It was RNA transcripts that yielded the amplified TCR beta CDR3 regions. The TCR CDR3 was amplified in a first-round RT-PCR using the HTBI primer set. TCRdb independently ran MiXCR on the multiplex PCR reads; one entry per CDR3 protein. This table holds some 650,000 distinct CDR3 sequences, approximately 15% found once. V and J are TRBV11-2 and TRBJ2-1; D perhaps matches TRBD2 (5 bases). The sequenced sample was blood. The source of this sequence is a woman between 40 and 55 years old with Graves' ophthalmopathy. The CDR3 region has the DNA TGTGCCAGCAGCACGTGGACTGCCGGGGACAATGAGCAGTTCTTC. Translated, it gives CASSTWTAGDNEQFF.